What follows is one T cell receptor (beta chain) and its context. Antigen unknown. This record comes from a study of T cell responses to AZD1222 COVID-19 vaccine. Study-wide points: As reported, nearly half of all spike-specific TCRs target variant regions that are unmutated. Spike-specific TCR breadth and depth both grew after two AZD1222 doses. Most donors were white British, females outnumbered males, and clonal diversity was possibly underestimated. No repertoire was sampled before or during the peak T cell response, only after it.

TCRdb keeps only in-frame clones here, not all; method: immunoSEQ multiplex PCR. The sample lists under 150,000 clones, 70% to 90% occurring once. This TCR was sampled from an adult in good health. The sequenced sample was peripheral blood, obtained on day 0 of AZD1222 vaccination.

CDR3 residues: CASSEQGQGSNQPQHF. CDR3 DNA: TGTGCCAGCAGTGAACAAGGACAGGGGAGCAATCAGCCCCAGCATTTT. The rearrangement uses TRBV2 and TRBJ1-5; TRBD1 matches at 9 bases. This CDR3 region has 16 residues. Germline V CDR1 and CDR2: SNHLY, FYNNEI. J lost 1 base, V lost 2 bases, and 3 bases had no gene match.